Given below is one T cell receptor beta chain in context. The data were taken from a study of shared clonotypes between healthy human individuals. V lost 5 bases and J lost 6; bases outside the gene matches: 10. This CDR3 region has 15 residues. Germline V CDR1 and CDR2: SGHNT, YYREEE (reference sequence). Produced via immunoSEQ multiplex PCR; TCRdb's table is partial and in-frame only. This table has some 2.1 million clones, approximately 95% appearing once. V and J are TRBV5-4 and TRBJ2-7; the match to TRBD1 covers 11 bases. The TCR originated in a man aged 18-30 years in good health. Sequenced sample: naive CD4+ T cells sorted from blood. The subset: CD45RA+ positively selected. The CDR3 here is CASRFPGQGVSEQYF. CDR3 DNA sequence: TGTGCCAGCAGATTTCCGGGACAGGGGGTGTCCGAGCAGTACTTC. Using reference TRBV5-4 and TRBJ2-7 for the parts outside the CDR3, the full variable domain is ETGVTQSPTHLIKTRGQQVTLRCSSQSGHNTVSWYQQALGQGPQFIFQYYREEENGRGNFPPRFSGLQFPNYSSELNVNALELDDSALYLCASRFPGQGVSEQYFGPGTRLTVT.